This T cell receptor beta chain was sequenced in a study of OX40 agonist ivuxolimab in advanced cancers. CDR1 is KGHSH, CDR2 LQKENI, per germline. Trimming took 1 base from V and 0 from J, leaving 8 bases between them. The CDR3 has 15 residues. Produced via immunoSEQ multiplex PCR; TCRdb's table is partial and in-frame only. The repertoire has 9,800 or so clones, more than 80% of them found once; the top ten carry 9.5% to 15%. The receptor comes from an adult with an advanced solid tumor such as melanoma, head and neck, liver or kidney cancer. Specimen: CD4+ or CD8+ T cells sorted from blood, collected in a trial of the OX40 agonist ivuxolimab. The J gene is TRBJ2-3, the V gene TRBV18, with a tentative D call TRBD1 (5 bases). The CDR3 coding sequence is TGTGCCAGCTCACCACGGGGCGCCAGCACAGATACGCAGTATTTT. Residues: CASSPRGASTDTQYF.